The next 5 T cell receptor beta chains were all read from a single sample in a study of cytotoxic CD8 clonotypes in ibrutinib-treated CLL. Method: immunoSEQ multiplex PCR; TCRdb's copy keeps in-frame clones and lacks some. The data show about 140,000 clones, approximately 90% seen once. This specimen consisted of PBMCs, obtained after 12 months of ibrutinib treatment. These receptors were collected from a human donor with chronic lymphocytic leukemia.

The chain carries TRBV4-3 and TRBJ2-3; D uncertain. The CDR3 length is 17 residues. CDR1 is LGHNA and CDR2 is YSLEER in the germline V gene. Trimming pared 0 bases from V and 2 bases from J, leaving 15 bases between. CDR3 bases: TGCGCCAGCAGCCAAGATATAGGAGTAGCTTACACAGATACGCAGTATTTT. This encodes CASSQDIGVAYTDTQYF.

The chain joins TRBV6-6 to TRBJ2-2; 7 bases are shared with TRBD1. The germline gives CDR1 MNHNY, CDR2 SVGAGI (reference sequence). Trimming at V came to 6 bases and at J to 3 bases, leaving 7 bases not matched to a gene. The CDR3 consists of 15 residues. CDR3 protein: CASRSRDSYTGELFF. Here the CDR3 DNA reads TGTGCCAGCAGGAGCCGGGACAGTTACACCGGGGAGCTGTTTTTT.

The chain is built from TRBV19 and TRBJ2-3, with D hard to call. With 7 bases removed from V and 2 bases from J, the gap between germline ends came to 13 bases. CDR3 size: 14 residues. Germline V gene lookup returns CDR1 LNHDA and CDR2 SQIVND (reference sequence). The CDR3 here is CASKVAESTDTQYF. CDR3 DNA sequence: TGTGCCAGTAAGGTTGCCGAATCCACAGATACGCAGTATTTT. Full variable domain (remainder filled in from reference TRBV19 and TRBJ2-3): DGGITQSPKYLFRKEGQNVTLSCEQNLNHDAMYWYRQDPGQGLRLIYYSQIVNDFQKGDIAEGYSVSREKKESFPLTVTSAQKNPTAFYLCASKVAESTDTQYFGPGTRLTVL.

In nucleotides, the CDR3 is TGTGCCAGCAGCTCCCGGGACAGAACAGAGACCCAGTACTTC. This sequence encodes CASSSRDRTETQYF. The chain is built from TRBV7-8 and TRBJ2-5, with 7 bases identical to TRBD1. The CDR3 extends over 14 amino acids. Germline lookup yields CDR1 SGHVS and CDR2 FQNEAQ. The junction had 6 bases not matched to a gene; V was cut back by 4 bases and J by 4 bases.

The chain employs TRBV27 and TRBJ2-1; 14 nucleotides match TRBD2. The CDR3 runs to 17 residues. Trimming cost V 7 bases and J 9 bases; bases outside gene matches: 14. Germline assignment: CDR1 MNHEY and CDR2 SMNVEV (reference sequence). In DNA, the CDR3 is TGTGCCAGCACCCACCCGCGGGGGGGGACTAGCGGGGGTGAGCAGTTCTTC. This sequence encodes CASTHPRGGTSGGEQFF.